This record covers a single TCR beta chain. Its antigen is as yet unknown. The CDR3 is 13 residues long. V was clipped by 0 bases and J by 7 bases, with 12 bases between them. In germline, CDR1 is GTSNPN, CDR2 SVGIG (reference sequence). All patients experienced relapse after autologous stem cell transplantation, and brentuximab vedotin exposure was variable. These data originate in a study of PD-1 blockade in classical Hodgkin lymphoma. Overall study results and limits: At baseline, newly diagnosed patients reportedly showed less TCR diversity than healthy donors.

The protocol was immunoSEQ multiplex PCR, while the TCRdb copy is restricted to in-frame clones and leaves out a portion. Among some 96,000 clones, more than 80% were seen once, and the ten largest hold around 15%. This chain connects TRBV30 to TRBJ1-2; D possibly corresponds to TRBD1 (5 bases). This receptor was taken from a human donor with classical Hodgkin lymphoma. The sample consisted of peripheral blood mononuclear cells (PBMCs), taken before the second cycle of nivolumab. The CDR3 DNA reads as TGTGCCTGGAGTGTAATGCAGGGTGTTGGCTACACCTTC. Protein product: CAWSVMQGVGYTF.